This TCR beta chain came from a study of long-term antiretroviral therapy in people with HIV. The libraries were made with immunoSEQ v3.0 at survey level. The protocol was immunoSEQ multiplex PCR, while the TCRdb copy is restricted to in-frame clones and leaves out a portion. The table records roughly 15,000 clones, approximately 90% of them present only once. Of note for this clone: The antigen remains unidentified.

J lost 10 bases, V lost 0 bases, and 4 bases had no gene match. The CDR3 is 15 residues long. Every participant with HIV received treatment in the United States. Before they underwent DNA extraction, samples held 1-10 million cryopreserved PBMC. Study results and caveats: It was observed that HIV repertoires exhibited narrower CDR3 length ranges than controls. Blood dating 2004 to 2017 may reflect older ART regimens.

The material was unsorted PBMCs, obtained 0.6 years after starting antiretroviral therapy. This clonotype was obtained from a woman between 40 and 55 years old with HIV. The chain combines TRBV23-1 with TRBJ1-6; 9 bases align to TRBD1. TRBV23-1 is treated as an ORF (open reading frame) with a function not yet certain. In DNA form, the CDR3 reads TGCGCCAGCAGTCAATCGGGACAGGGTGGATCACCCCTCCACTTT. Amino acids: CASSQSGQGGSPLHF.